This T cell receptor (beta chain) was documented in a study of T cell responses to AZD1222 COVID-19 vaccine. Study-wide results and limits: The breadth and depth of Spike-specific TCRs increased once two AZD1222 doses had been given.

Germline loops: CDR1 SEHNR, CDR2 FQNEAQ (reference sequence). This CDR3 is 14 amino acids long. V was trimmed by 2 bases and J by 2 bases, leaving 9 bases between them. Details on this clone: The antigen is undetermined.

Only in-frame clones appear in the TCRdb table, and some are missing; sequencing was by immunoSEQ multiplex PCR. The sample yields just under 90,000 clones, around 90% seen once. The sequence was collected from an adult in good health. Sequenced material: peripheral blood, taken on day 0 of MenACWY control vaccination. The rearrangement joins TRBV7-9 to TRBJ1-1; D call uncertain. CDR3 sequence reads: CASSLPPKNTEAFF. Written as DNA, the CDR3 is TGTGCCAGCAGCTTACCCCCAAAAAACACTGAAGCTTTCTTT.